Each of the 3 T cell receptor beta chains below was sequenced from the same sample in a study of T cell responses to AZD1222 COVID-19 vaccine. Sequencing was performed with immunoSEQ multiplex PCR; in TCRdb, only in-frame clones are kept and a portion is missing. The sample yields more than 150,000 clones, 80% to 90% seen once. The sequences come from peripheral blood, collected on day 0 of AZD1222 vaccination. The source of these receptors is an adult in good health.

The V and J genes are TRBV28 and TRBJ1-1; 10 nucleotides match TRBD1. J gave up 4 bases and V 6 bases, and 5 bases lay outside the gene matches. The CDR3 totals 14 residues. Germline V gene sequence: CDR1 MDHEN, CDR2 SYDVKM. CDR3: CASRDRGDRTEAFF. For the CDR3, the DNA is TGTGCCAGCAGGGACAGGGGGGATCGCACTGAAGCTTTCTTT.

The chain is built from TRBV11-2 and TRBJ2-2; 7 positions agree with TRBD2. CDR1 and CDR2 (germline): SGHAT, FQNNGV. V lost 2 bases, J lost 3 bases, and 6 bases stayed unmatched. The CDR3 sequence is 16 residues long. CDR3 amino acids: CASSLYPAGDTGELFF. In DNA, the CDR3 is TGTGCCAGCAGCTTATATCCCGCGGGAGACACCGGGGAGCTGTTTTTT. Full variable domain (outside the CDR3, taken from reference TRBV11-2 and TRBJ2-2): EAGVAQSPRYKIIEKRQSVAFWCNPISGHATLYWYQQILGQGPKLLIQFQNNGVVDDSQLPKDRFSAERLKGVDSTLKIQPAKLEDSAVYLCASSLYPAGDTGELFFGEGSRLTVL.

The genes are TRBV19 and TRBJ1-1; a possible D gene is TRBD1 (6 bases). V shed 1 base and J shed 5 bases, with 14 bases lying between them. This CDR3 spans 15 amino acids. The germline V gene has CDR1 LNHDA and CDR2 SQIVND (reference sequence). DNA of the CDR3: TGTGCCAGTAGTATAGGGAGCAGGGGTCGGACTGAAGCTTTCTTT. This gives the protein CASSIGSRGRTEAFF.